Sequencing of this T cell receptor (beta chain) was carried out in a study of shared clonotypes between healthy human individuals. Comment on this clone: What it binds is unknown.

Points from the study as a whole: Generally, naive subsets came out with larger estimated richness than memory subsets. The authors expected sequencing depth to affect clonotype sharing among donors. A limitation of the genetic and exposure-history diversity represented arose from few donors.

Libraries were prepared by immunoSEQ multiplex PCR; TCRdb keeps only in-frame clonotypes and omits some of them. This repertoire shows fewer than 1.4 million clones, roughly 74% found once; its top ten account for 0.61%. The TCR sequence derives from a man between 18 and 35 years old in good health. Some clones in this sample may be carry-over from other donors' samples. What was sequenced was memory CD4+ T cells from PBMCs. Regarding subset: CD45RA-negative fraction.

As DNA, the CDR3 is TGTGCCAGCAGCCAAGGTCCAAGGGAGTTCGCCTATGGCTACACCTTC. Its protein is CASSQGPREFAYGYTF. The chain carries TRBV4-2 and TRBJ1-2; D not resolved. From germline, CDR1 is LGHNA and CDR2 YNFKEQ. V was cut by 1 base and J by 4 bases, with 16 bases left in between. The length of the CDR3 is 16 residues.